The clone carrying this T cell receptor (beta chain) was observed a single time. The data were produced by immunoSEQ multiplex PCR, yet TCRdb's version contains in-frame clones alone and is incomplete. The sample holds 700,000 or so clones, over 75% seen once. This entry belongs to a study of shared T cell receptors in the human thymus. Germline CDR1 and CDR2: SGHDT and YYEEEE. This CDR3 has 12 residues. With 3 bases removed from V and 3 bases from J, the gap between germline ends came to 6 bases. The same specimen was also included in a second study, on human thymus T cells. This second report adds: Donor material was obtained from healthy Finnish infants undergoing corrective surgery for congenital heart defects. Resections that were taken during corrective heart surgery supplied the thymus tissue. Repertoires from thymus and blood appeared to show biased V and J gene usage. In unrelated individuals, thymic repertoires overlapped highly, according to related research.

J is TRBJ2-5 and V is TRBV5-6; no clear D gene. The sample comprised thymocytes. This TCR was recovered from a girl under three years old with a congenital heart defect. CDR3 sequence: CASSSYEETQYF. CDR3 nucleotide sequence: TGTGCCAGCAGCTCCTATGAAGAGACCCAGTACTTC.